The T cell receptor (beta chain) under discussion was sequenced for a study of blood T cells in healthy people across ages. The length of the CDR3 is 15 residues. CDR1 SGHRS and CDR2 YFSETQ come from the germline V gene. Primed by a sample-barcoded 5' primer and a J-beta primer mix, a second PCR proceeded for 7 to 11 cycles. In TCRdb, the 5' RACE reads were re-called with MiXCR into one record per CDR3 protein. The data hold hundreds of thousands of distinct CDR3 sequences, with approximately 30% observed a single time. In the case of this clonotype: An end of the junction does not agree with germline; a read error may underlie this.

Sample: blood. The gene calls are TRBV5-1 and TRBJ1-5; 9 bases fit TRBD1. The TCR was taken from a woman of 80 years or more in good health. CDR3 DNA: TGCGCCAGCAGCTTGGGGGACAGGGAGACTCAGCCCCAACATTTT. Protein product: CASSLGDRETQPQHF.